Listed below are T cell receptor beta chains from one sample, sequenced in a study of breast tumors, draining lymph nodes, adjacent tissues. MiXCR was run by TCRdb on the multiplex PCR reads, yielding one entry per CDR3 protein. Altogether more than 200,000 distinct CDR3 sequences are present, about 32% being singletons, with the ten largest covering 1.4%. The sequenced sample was axillary lymph node tissue. All receptors derive from a female donor with breast cancer. Some clones in this sample may be carry-over from other donors' samples. Each CDR3 is given with its conserved first and last residue. The D gene is left open where the match is weak.

TRBV5-6,TRBJ1-2,NA,CASREVGGPGYTF
TRBV19,TRBJ2-3,NA,CASSRWVQDTQYF
TRBV5-6,TRBJ2-2,NA,CASSITGTGELFF
TRBV11-1,TRBJ2-6,NA,CASSLGVAASFSGANVLTF
TRBV5-1,TRBJ2-5,NA,CASSRATGDPTQYF
TRBV6-5,TRBJ1-5,TRBD1,CASSRQGDGSNQPQHF
TRBV19,TRBJ2-4,NA,CASKKRGQNVAKNIQSF
TRBV30,TRBJ2-7,NA,CAWSSDAVEQYF
TRBV7-9,TRBJ2-2,NA,CASRELSTGELFF
TRBV5-4,TRBJ2-7,NA,CASSPTPQGLSYEQYF
TRBV7-3,TRBJ2-3,TRBD2,CASSLTGGVNTQYF
TRBV7-2,TRBJ2-1,NA,CASSYWGAYNEQFF
TRBV19,TRBJ2-1,TRBD1,CASSIPGQGTYNEQFF
TRBV9,TRBJ1-6,NA,CASSVGVVMNSPLHF
TRBV9,TRBJ2-2,NA,CASSVGQLNTGELFF
TRBV15,TRBJ2-3,TRBD2,CATSRVWVAGEEGDTQYF
TRBV20-1,TRBJ1-6,NA,CSARTGGLYNSPLHF
TRBV7-8,TRBJ1-5,TRBD1,CASSFGSRGPQPQHF
TRBV6-6,TRBJ2-1,NA,CASSHSKVNNEQFF
TRBV6-6,TRBJ2-7,NA,CASSYGLATEQYF
TRBV2,TRBJ2-3,NA,CASSAQMRGYTDTQYF
TRBV6-2/TRBV6-3,TRBJ2-7,NA,CASRTSGTYEQYF
TRBV20-1,TRBJ1-5,NA,CSAFLVAGPNQPQHF
TRBV29-1,TRBJ2-3,NA,CSVGNGKPTDTQYF
TRBV20-1,TRBJ2-3,TRBD2,CSARDRGKAGAYTQYF
TRBV7-2,TRBJ2-5,NA,CASSGGKAETQYF
TRBV7-3,TRBJ2-7,NA,CASSLIDRTEQYF
TRBV24-1,NA,NA,CATRDSHSCEQYF
TRBV29-1,TRBJ2-7,NA,CSVEVWRADISYEQYF
TRBV19,TRBJ1-6,NA,CASSKGSNQPLHF
TRBV6-4,TRBJ2-1,NA,CASRPPRVDSYNEQFF
TRBV5-4,TRBJ2-5,NA,CASSIRDQSGTQETQYF
TRBV20-1,TRBJ2-2,TRBD2,CSAREGTPKREVGGELFF
TRBV28,TRBJ1-2,NA,CASSQQGRVEGYTF
TRBV30,TRBJ1-2,TRBD1,CAWRGQINYGYTF
TRBV5-1,TRBJ1-6,NA,CASSRSMDNSPLHF
TRBV5-5,TRBJ2-1,NA,CASSAGVSYNEQFF
TRBV6-4,TRBJ2-6,NA,CASSHSSRSGANVLTF
TRBV7-2,TRBJ1-1,NA,CASSLASVIMNTEAFF
TRBV12-5,TRBJ2-7,NA,CASGNQGGRKQYF
TRBV11-2,TRBJ1-3,TRBD1,CASSYPGTGINTIYF
TRBV7-3,TRBJ2-5,TRBD1,CASSTGQGRPPREPQYF
TRBV6-1,TRBJ1-4,NA,CASSPWTSGRGREKLFF
TRBV28,TRBJ2-7,NA,CASTTSRLTVRHEQYF
TRBV5-5,TRBJ1-2,TRBD1,CASSFPGQGFDGYTF
TRBV15,TRBJ2-7,NA,CATSRDSGPGYEQYF
TRBV20-1,TRBJ2-5,NA,CSASPAETQYF
TRBV20-1,TRBJ1-1,NA,CSAPKSMNTEAFF
TRBV9,TRBJ2-5,NA,CASSVSPSETQYF
TRBV29-1,TRBJ1-1,TRBD1,CSVDSGGIEAFF
TRBV27,TRBJ1-3,NA,CASSKYRGNTIYF
TRBV5-6,TRBJ1-2,NA,CASSLERTVNYGYTF
TRBV2,TRBJ1-4,NA,CAGLRRGSITGGLSEKLFF
TRBV20-1,TRBJ2-1,TRBD2,CSARDAASRSGSRNEQFF